The clone carrying this T cell receptor beta chain was found a few times. The target antigen is unknown. Prepared TCR beta cDNA libraries contained unique molecular identifiers. Yield was roughly 500,000 cDNA molecules from 1 to 10 million T cells. From the PCR reads, TCRdb called clonotypes with MiXCR, one entry per CDR3 protein. The sample has almost 700,000 distinct CDR3 sequences, 55% to 60% seen once. This record comes from a study of post-analysis software for immune sequencing data. Overall study context: The disease courses covered relapsing-remitting, secondary progressive and progressive-relapsing multiple sclerosis. Findings of the study overall: When compared against controls, multiple sclerosis patients showed significantly lower normalized Chao1 diversity. Same-batch samples co-clustered strongly by F measure.

The specimen was blood. This TCR was recovered from a girl aged 2 to 10 with multiple sclerosis.

The DNA of the CDR3 is TGTGCCAGCAGTTACTTAACTTTGGGACACGATATCGAAGCTTTCTTT. It codes for CASSYLTLGHDIEAFF. This chain joins TRBV6-2 or TRBV6-3 and TRBJ1-1; maybe TRBD1 (6 bases). Trimming removed 1 base at V and 8 bases at J, with 20 bases between. Per the germline V gene, CDR1 is MNHEY and CDR2 is SVGEGT. The CDR3 consists of 16 residues.